The entry that follows covers one TCR beta chain sequence. These data originate in a study of blood T cell repertoires in COVID-19. Whole-study context: Acute and convalescent COVID-19 specimens originated in the United States, Italy and Spain. Sample material is recorded as cDNA or gDNA derived from T cells, B-cell-depleted T cells, or PBMCs.

In the authors' workflow: Reference gene primers were amplified, and this amplification served to estimate nucleated cell counts. Data came from immunoSEQ multiplex PCR; TCRdb stores just in-frame clones and leaves some out. V, J and clone size derive from that table, while D and trimming were established from the DNA sequence. The data show about 480,000 clones, around 89% seen once. This CDR3 spans 14 amino acids. In germline, CDR1 is SNHLY, CDR2 FYNNEI. V lost 3 bases to trimming and J lost 0 bases, with 9 bases between them. The genes are TRBV2 and TRBJ2-7; possibly TRBD2 for D (5 bases). The clonotype originates from a woman younger than 45 with acute or convalescent COVID-19. Source material: peripheral blood. The DNA of the CDR3 is TGTGCCAGCAGTGACGCGGGCAGCTCCTACGAGCAGTACTTC. Translated: CASSDAGSSYEQYF.